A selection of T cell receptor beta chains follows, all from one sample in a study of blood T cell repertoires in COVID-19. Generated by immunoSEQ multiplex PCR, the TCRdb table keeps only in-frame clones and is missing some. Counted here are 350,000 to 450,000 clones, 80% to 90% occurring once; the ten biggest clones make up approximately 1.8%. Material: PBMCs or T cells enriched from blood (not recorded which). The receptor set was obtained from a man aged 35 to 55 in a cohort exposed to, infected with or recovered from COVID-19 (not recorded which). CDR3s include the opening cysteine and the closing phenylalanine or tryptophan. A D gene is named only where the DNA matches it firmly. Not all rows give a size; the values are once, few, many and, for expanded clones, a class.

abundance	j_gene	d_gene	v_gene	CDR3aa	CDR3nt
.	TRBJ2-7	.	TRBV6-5	CASSPENEQYF	TGTGCCAGCAGCCCGGAGAACGAGCAGTACTTC
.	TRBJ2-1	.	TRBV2	CASSEALQAGADEQFF	TGTGCCAGCAGTGAAGCGCTACAGGCGGGGGCCGATGAGCAGTTCTTC
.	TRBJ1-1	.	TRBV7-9	CASSLGSSGEAFF	TGTGCCAGCAGCTTAGGGTCTTCGGGTGAAGCTTTCTTT
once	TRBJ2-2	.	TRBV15	CATSRFTGDRLFF	TGTGCCACCAGCAGATTTACAGGAGATCGGCTGTTTTTT
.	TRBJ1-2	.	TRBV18	CASSPRVEAGYTF	TGTGCCAGCTCACCACGGGTCGAGGCTGGCTACACCTTC
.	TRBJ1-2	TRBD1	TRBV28	CASSPGQGTYGYTF	TGTGCCAGCAGTCCCGGACAGGGAACCTATGGCTACACCTTC
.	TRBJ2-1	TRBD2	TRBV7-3	CASSPGLAREGEQFF	TGTGCCAGCAGCCCCGGACTAGCAAGAGAGGGTGAGCAGTTCTTC
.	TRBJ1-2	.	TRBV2	CASSADSVIYGYTF	TGTGCCAGCAGTGCCGACAGCGTCATTTATGGCTACACCTTC
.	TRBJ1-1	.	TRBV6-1	CASSERGLNFGAFF	TGTGCCAGCAGTGAACGGGGGTTGAACTTCGGAGCTTTCTTT
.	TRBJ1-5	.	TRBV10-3	CAISLGVDSNQPQHF	TGTGCCATCAGCTTAGGGGTCGATAGCAATCAGCCCCAGCATTTT
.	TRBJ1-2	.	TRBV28	CASSQDRGYTF	TGTGCCAGCAGTCAGGATCGAGGCTACACCTTC
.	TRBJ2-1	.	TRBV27	CASSLAGRYNEQFF	TGTGCCAGCAGTTTAGCGGGGAGATACAATGAGCAGTTCTTC
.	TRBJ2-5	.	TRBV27	CASSLSIGTIKETQYF	TGTGCCAGCAGTTTATCGATAGGAACTATAAAAGAGACCCAGTACTTC
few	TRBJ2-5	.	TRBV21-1	CASSGTLAGDKETQYF	TGTGCCAGCAGCGGTACACTAGCGGGAGATAAAGAGACCCAGTACTTC
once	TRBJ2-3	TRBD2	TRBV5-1	CASSTVPSGTTSTDTQYF	TGCGCCAGCAGCACAGTCCCTAGCGGAACAACTAGCACAGATACGCAGTATTTT
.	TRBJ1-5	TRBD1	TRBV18	CASSPGTGHNQPQHF	TGTGCCAGCTCACCAGGGACAGGGCACAATCAGCCCCAGCATTTT
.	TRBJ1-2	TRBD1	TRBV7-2	CASSPRQGASYGYTF	TGTGCCAGCAGCCCGCGACAGGGGGCGAGCTATGGCTACACCTTC
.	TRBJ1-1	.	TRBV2	CASSVRGREAAFF	TGTGCCAGCAGTGTGAGGGGCCGGGAGGCAGCTTTCTTT
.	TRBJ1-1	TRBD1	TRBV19	CASSTGPGQGNTEAFF	TGTGCCAGTAGTACAGGGCCGGGACAGGGAAACACTGAAGCTTTCTTT
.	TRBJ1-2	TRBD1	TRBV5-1	CASSPGQTSNYGYTF	TGCGCCAGCAGCCCGGGACAGACTTCTAACTATGGCTACACCTTC
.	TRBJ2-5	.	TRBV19	CASSGRQYQETQYF	TGTGCCAGTAGTGGGCGCCAGTACCAAGAGACCCAGTACTTC
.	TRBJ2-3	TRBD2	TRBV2	CASSDPSLAGADTQYF	TGTGCCAGCAGTGACCCTTCGCTAGCGGGAGCAGATACGCAGTATTTT
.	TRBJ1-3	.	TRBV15	CATSRDRDSGNTIYF	TGTGCCACCAGCAGAGACCGGGACTCGGGAAACACCATATATTTT
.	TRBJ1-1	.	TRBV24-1	CATVSGQSEAFF	TGTGCCACCGTATCCGGACAGAGTGAAGCTTTCTTT
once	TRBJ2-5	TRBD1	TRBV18	CASSPPGSGGRWETQYF	TGTGCCAGCTCACCACCCGGTTCAGGGGGCAGGTGGGAGACCCAGTACTTC
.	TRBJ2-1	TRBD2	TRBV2	CASRRLVGREAYNEQFF	TGTGCCAGCAGACGACTCGTCGGGAGGGAGGCCTACAATGAGCAGTTCTTC
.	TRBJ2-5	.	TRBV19	CASSIGGGTGTQYF	TGTGCCAGTAGTATAGGCGGCGGGACCGGGACCCAGTACTTC
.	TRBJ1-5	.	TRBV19	CASSIPGSNQPQHF	TGTGCCAGTAGTATTCCGGGGAGCAATCAGCCCCAGCATTTT
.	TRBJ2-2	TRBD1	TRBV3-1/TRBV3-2	CASRPAGGSNTGELFF	TGTGCCAGCAGACCCGCAGGGGGCTCGAACACCGGGGAGCTGTTTTTT
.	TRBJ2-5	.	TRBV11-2	CASSFPGGETQYF	TGTGCCAGCAGCTTTCCTGGGGGGGAGACCCAGTACTTC